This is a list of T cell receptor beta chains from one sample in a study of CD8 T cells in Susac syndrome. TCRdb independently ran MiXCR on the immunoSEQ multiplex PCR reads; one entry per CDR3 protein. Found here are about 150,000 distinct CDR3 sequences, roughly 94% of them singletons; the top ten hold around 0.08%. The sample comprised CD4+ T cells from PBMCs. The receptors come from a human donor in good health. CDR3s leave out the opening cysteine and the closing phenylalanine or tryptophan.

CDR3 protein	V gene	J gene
ASSEVRGETQY	TRBV6-1	TRBJ2-5
ASTPTSGGNQPQH	TRBV19	TRBJ1-5
ASSQGGQGGLAKNIQY	TRBV4-1	TRBJ2-4
ASSLGLYGETQY	TRBV5-1	TRBJ2-5
AWSRLAENNIQY	TRBV30	TRBJ2-4
ASSEGSGNYGYT	TRBV2	TRBJ1-2
SARVGENYGYT	TRBV20-1	TRBJ1-2
ASSLRVPEGTDTQY	TRBV7-2	TRBJ2-3
SVERLSSYNEQF	TRBV29-1	TRBJ2-1
SAHKPGLSYEQY	TRBV20-1	TRBJ2-7
ASSPNNQPQH	TRBV28	TRBJ1-5
ASSYRTGRETQY	TRBV2	TRBJ2-5
ASSRGLVGTSGVWY	TRBV28	TRBJ2-7
SVAHLTSGSPGELF	TRBV29-1	TRBJ2-2
SAVADYLYNEQF	TRBV20-1	TRBJ2-1
ASSSRLAGEQF	TRBV27	TRBJ2-1
ASSLAGAGTGELF	TRBV27	TRBJ2-2
ASSWGTSGTGELF	TRBV9	TRBJ2-2
SATKGQGTEAF	TRBV29-1	TRBJ1-1
SVEDRPARGWNTEAF	TRBV29-1	TRBJ1-1
ASRLVEREDHEQF	TRBV27	TRBJ2-1
ATVPDTGYGYT	TRBV6-5	TRBJ1-2
SARDFRDANTGELF	TRBV20-1	TRBJ2-2
ASSYLNTGELF	TRBV6-5	TRBJ2-2
ASSIAPGWSGSETQY	TRBV19	TRBJ2-5
ASRPSDRTDTQY	TRBV28	TRBJ2-3
ASSVEGNTGELF	TRBV2	TRBJ2-2
SARETGVEKLF	TRBV20-1	TRBJ1-4
ASRVRVQADTQY	TRBV2	TRBJ2-3
ASSLTAGTSGRGEQF	TRBV12-3/TRBV12-4	TRBJ2-1
SARRPSGYEQY	TRBV20-1	TRBJ2-7